Included here is one T cell receptor (beta chain) sequence, with context. No antigen is known for it. One end of the junction fails to match germline, which may point to a read error. Time point denoted: persistent/refractory GD, antithyroid drugs over 5 years with positive TRAb. Preparation of the TCR library used RNA extracted from PBMCs. The germline V gene has CDR1 SGHTA and CDR2 FQGNSA. The CDR3 length is 13 residues. This entry is derived from a study of regulatory T cells in long-lasting Graves disease. Combining iRepertoire HTBI primers with Arm-PCR of CDR3 regions, the authors built TCR beta libraries. From the multiplex PCR reads, TCRdb called clonotypes with MiXCR, one entry per CDR3 protein. The sample lists around 450,000 distinct CDR3 sequences; 20% to 25% were seen once. Regarding the study as a whole: Comparison showed that persistent patients shared more public clonotypes (under 3,000) than new patients (roughly 1,000). The sample size was small, and this may have reduced accuracy. With persistent disease, TRBV28, TRBJ1-2 and TRBJ2-5 were the favored segments. Persistent Graves' disease cases displayed lower TCR diversity than newly diagnosed ones.

The origin of this receptor is a female donor with Graves disease. V and J are TRBV7-2 and TRBJ2-7, with D maybe TRBD1 (5 bases). The specimen comprised peripheral blood mononuclear cells (PBMCs), sampled when the disease was refractory, from a patient treated with antithyroid drugs. Here the CDR3 reads CASSLGTTYGQYF. The CDR3, as DNA: TGTGCCAGCAGCTTAGGGACAACCTACGGGCAGTACTTC.